This T cell receptor (beta chain) appears in the sequencing data of a study of blood T cell repertoires in COVID-19. About the study: T cells, B-cell-depleted T cells, or PBMCs supplied cDNA or gDNA.

Original methodology: Counts of nucleated cells, estimated from reference gene primer amplification, were obtained. Here immunoSEQ multiplex PCR was the method, and the copy in TCRdb shows in-frame clones only, minus some. V, J and clone size reflect that table, while D and trimming were determined from the DNA. The sample records a few hundred thousand clones, approximately 78% being singletons. Up to 2 weeks before entering the study, exposed participants had met a COVID-19 case. Sequenced input: PBMCs or T cells enriched from blood (not recorded which). The receptor was derived from a man in his forties or fifties who had been exposed to COVID-19.

The CDR3 DNA sequence: TGCGCCAGCAGCCCTTATCCAGGGATTAATCAGCCCCAGCATTTT. Amino acids: CASSPYPGINQPQHF. The V gene is TRBV5-1, the J gene TRBJ1-5; TRBD1 might be the D (5 bases). CDR3 length equals 15 residues. In germline, CDR1 is SGHRS, CDR2 YFSETQ. V dropped 4 bases and J dropped 4 bases, with 15 bases sitting between them. The entire variable domain, with the rest obtained from reference TRBV5-1 and TRBJ1-5, is as follows: KAGVTQTPRYLIKTRGQQVTLSCSPISGHRSVSWYQQTPGQGLQFLFEYFSETQRNKGNFPGRFSGRQFSNSRSEMNVSTLELGDSALYLCASSPYPGINQPQHFGDGTRLSIL.